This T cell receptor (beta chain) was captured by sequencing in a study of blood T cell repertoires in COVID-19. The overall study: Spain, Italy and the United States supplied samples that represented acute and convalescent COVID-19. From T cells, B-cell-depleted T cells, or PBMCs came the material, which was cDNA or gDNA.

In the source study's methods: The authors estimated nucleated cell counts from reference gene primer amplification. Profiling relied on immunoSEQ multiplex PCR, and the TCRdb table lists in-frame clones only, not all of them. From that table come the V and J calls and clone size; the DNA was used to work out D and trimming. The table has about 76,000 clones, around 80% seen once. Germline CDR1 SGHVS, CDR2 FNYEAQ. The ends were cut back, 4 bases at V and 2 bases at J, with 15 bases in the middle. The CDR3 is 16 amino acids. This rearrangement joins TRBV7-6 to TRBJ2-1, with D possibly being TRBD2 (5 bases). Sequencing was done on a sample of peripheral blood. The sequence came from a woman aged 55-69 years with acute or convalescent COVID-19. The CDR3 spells CASSYTPDGAYNEQFF. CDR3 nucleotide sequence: TGTGCCAGCAGCTATACCCCGGACGGGGCCTACAATGAGCAGTTCTTC.